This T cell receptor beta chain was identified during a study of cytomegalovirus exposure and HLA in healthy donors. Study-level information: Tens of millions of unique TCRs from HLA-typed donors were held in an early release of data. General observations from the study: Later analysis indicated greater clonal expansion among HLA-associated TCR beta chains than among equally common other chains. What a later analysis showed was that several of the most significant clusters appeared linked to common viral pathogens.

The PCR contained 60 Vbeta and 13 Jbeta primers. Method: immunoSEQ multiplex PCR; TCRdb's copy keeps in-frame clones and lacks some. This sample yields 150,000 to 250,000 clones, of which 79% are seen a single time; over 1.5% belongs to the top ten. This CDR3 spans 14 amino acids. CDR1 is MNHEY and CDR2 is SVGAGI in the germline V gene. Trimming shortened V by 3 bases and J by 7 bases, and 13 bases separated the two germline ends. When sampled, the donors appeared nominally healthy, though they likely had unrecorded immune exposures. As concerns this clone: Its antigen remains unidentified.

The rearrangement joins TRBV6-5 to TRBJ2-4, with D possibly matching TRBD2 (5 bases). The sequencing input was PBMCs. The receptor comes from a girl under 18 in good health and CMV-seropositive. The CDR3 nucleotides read TGTGCCAGCAGTTATGACTACCTGGGGAACATTCAGTACTTC. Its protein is CASSYDYLGNIQYF.